Each of the 26 T cell receptor beta chains below was sequenced from the same sample in a study of shared clonotypes between healthy human individuals. Using immunoSEQ multiplex PCR, the repertoire was profiled, and TCRdb retains in-frame clones only, with some absent. The profile shows about 460,000 clones, over 60% of them singletons. Sequenced sample: PBMCs. The receptors were gathered from a woman in her thirties or forties in good health. Some clones in this sample may be carry-over from other donors' samples.

To note about this clone: A far larger clone differs by one base, so this is likely a read error. The chain employs TRBV28 and TRBJ1-2; 8 bases agree with TRBD1. CDR1 and CDR2 from the germline V gene are MDHEN and SYDVKM. CDR3 size: 16 residues. CDR3 DNA: TGTGCCAGCACTACCCTGGACAGGGTTCGAAGCTATGGCTACGCCTTC. Protein product: CASTTLDRVRSYGYAF.

The chain has TRBV2 and TRBJ2-1, with D perhaps matching TRBD1 (6 bases). The CDR3 extends over 14 amino acids. The V end was cut by 3 bases, the J end by 4 bases, with 10 bases between. Germline CDR1 SNHLY, CDR2 FYNNEI. This CDR3 reads CASSERGWYNEQFF. CDR3 nucleotide sequence: TGTGCCAGCAGTGAGAGGGGGTGGTACAATGAGCAGTTCTTC.

This clone was seen once. The rearrangement joins TRBV2 to TRBJ2-7; 9 bases line up with TRBD1. The CDR3 is 14 amino acids. V was clipped by 5 bases and J by 1 base; unmatched bases: 3. The V gene's germline CDR1 is SNHLY and CDR2 FYNNEI. The CDR3 region is CASSRDRASYEQYF. As DNA, the CDR3 is TGTGCCAGCAGTCGGGACAGGGCTTCCTACGAGCAGTACTTC.

The chain combines TRBV7-9 with TRBJ2-7; 12 positions agree with TRBD2. Trimming at V came to 5 bases and at J to 3 bases, leaving 17 bases not matched to a gene. CDR1 SEHNR and CDR2 FQNEAQ come from the germline V gene (reference sequence). This CDR3 contains 19 residues. The CDR3 loop is CASSQEGTSGRNLVYEQYF. The CDR3 region has the DNA TGTGCCAGCAGCCAGGAAGGGACTAGCGGGCGAAACCTAGTCTACGAGCAGTACTTC.

CDR3 bases: TGTGCCAGCAGCCCGACCCCACGGGGGGGCTACACCTTC. It yields the protein CASSPTPRGGYTF. The chain joins TRBV7-2 to TRBJ1-2; the D gene is possibly TRBD1 (5 bases). The CDR3 sequence is 13 residues long. Germline lookup yields CDR1 SGHTA and CDR2 FQGNSA. Trimming shortened V by 5 bases and J by 8 bases, and 15 bases separated the two germline ends.

In this sample, this clone turned up a few times. This may be a read error, as it is one base from a much larger clone. The sample has other DNA sequences that encode this CDR3 too. CDR3 in amino acids: CATSGTSGSYNEQFF. CDR3 nucleotides: TGTGCCACCAGCGGGACTAGCGGCTCCTACAACGAGCAGTTCTTC. The chain joins TRBV15 to TRBJ2-1, with 11 bases aligning to TRBD2. The CDR3 has 15 residues. The germline V gene encodes CDR1 LNHNV and CDR2 YYDKDF (reference sequence).

To note about this clone: A read error is likely here: a far larger clone is one base away. The rearrangement uses TRBV6-4 and TRBJ1-2, with a weak D call TRBD1 (6 bases). The CDR3 covers 11 residues. Germline V CDR1 and CDR2: MRHNA, SNTAGT. The V and J ends lost 8 bases and 3 bases respectively, with 7 bases between them. The CDR3 DNA follows: TGTGCCAGCGGACAGCACTATGGCTACACCTTC. It translates to CASGQHYGYTF.

The gene calls are TRBV30 and TRBJ2-7; TRBD1 matches 7 bases. The germline V gene has CDR1 GTSNPN and CDR2 SVGIG (reference sequence). The CDR3 is made up of 13 amino acids. J gave up 1 base and V 3 bases, and 3 bases lay outside the gene matches. The CDR3 loop is CAWRPRGSYEQYF. CDR3 coding DNA: TGTGCCTGGAGACCCAGGGGGTCCTACGAGCAGTACTTC.

V gene TRBV2 combines with J gene TRBJ2-1; D not resolved. CDR3 length equals 13 residues. Germline V gene data show CDR1 as SNHLY and CDR2 as FYNNEI. V was clipped by 1 base and J by 5 bases, with 6 bases between them. This CDR3 reads CASSEGLNNEQFF. DNA of the CDR3: TGTGCCAGCAGTGAAGGACTGAACAATGAGCAGTTCTTC.

In regard to this clone: This may arise from a read error, as a much more abundant clone is one base away. Distinct nucleotide sequences in the sample also encode this CDR3. V is TRBV19 and J is TRBJ2-7; 10 bases fit TRBD1. CDR3 length equals 16 residues. Germline V lookup: CDR1 LNHDA, CDR2 SQIVND (reference sequence). CDR3 bases: TGCGCCAGTAGACCCGGGACAGGGGAAGGGTCCTACGAGCAGTACTTC. It yields the protein CASRPGTGEGSYEQYF.

This clone was found many times. This chain joins TRBV18 and TRBJ2-5, with 8 positions matching TRBD1. The CDR3 sequence is 15 residues long. The V gene's germline CDR1 is KGHSH and CDR2 LQKENI. Trimming removed 3 bases from V and 2 bases from J; junction bases left unmatched: 5. CDR3 sequence reads: CASSPGQVQQETQYF. CDR3 bases: TGTGCCAGCTCACCGGGACAGGTCCAGCAAGAGACCCAGTACTTC.

Points on this clone: A far larger clone is a single base away, which makes a read error likely. Additional DNA sequences in this sample encode the identical CDR3. The rearrangement uses TRBV30 and TRBJ2-7; D call uncertain. The CDR3 spans 13 residues. Deletions cut 3 bases from V and 6 bases from J, with 15 bases between. Germline V gene data show CDR1 as GTSNPN and CDR2 as SVGIG (reference sequence). CDR3 sequence (DNA): TGTGCCTGGAGCGTGTCCTTCGAAAGCGAGCAGTACTTC. Residues: CAWSVSFESEQYF.

This rearrangement joins TRBV30 to TRBJ2-1, with a tentative D call TRBD1 (5 bases). In germline, CDR1 is GTSNPN, CDR2 SVGIG (reference sequence). Trimming pared 2 bases from V and 7 bases from J, leaving 24 bases between. The CDR3 has 17 amino acids. Written as DNA, the CDR3 is TGTGCCTGGAGTACTTCCTTGGGGCGAGCCCCGAATAATGAGCAGTTCTTC. Amino acids: CAWSTSLGRAPNNEQFF.

The chain uses TRBV7-9 and TRBJ2-2, with D tentatively TRBD1 (7 bases). V was cut by 8 bases and J by 5 bases, with 18 bases left in between. The CDR3 runs to 15 residues. CDR1 and CDR2 (germline): SEHNR, FQNEAQ (reference sequence). The CDR3 reads CASAWVQGRTGELFF. The DNA for the CDR3 is TGTGCCAGCGCCTGGGTACAGGGGAGGACCGGGGAGCTGTTTTTT.

V gene TRBV15 combines with J gene TRBJ2-1, with TRBD1 matching 8 bases. V trimming: 5 bases; J trimming: 1 base; junction bases outside the gene matches: 4. Germline V gene data show CDR1 as LNHNV and CDR2 as YYDKDF (reference sequence). The CDR3 consists of 15 residues. The CDR3 sequence: CATSGRQGSYNEQFF. As DNA, the CDR3 is TGTGCCACCAGCGGTAGACAGGGGTCCTACAATGAGCAGTTCTTC. Supplemented by reference TRBV15 and TRBJ2-1, the full variable domain reads DAMVIQNPRYQVTQFGKPVTLSCSQTLNHNVMYWYQQKSSQAPKLLFHYYDKDFNNEADTPDNFQSRRPNTSFCFLDIRSPGLGDTAMYLCATSGRQGSYNEQFFGPGTRLTVL.

To note about this clone: At one end the junction does not follow the germline gene, possibly because of a read error. This sequence joins TRBV10-3 and TRBJ2-3, with TRBD2 matching over 8 bases. Germline V lookup: CDR1 ENHRY, CDR2 SYGVKD. The CDR3 sequence is 14 residues long. CDR3 in DNA: TGTGCCAGCAGTAGCGGGAAAGACTTGGATACGCAGTATTTT. It yields the protein CASSSGKDLDTQYF.

This clone was observed a handful of times. Other DNA variants within this sample encode the same CDR3. This chain joins TRBV2 and TRBJ1-1, with a possible D match to TRBD1 (6 bases). The V gene's germline CDR1 is SNHLY and CDR2 FYNNEI. This CDR3 is built from 13 residues. V lost 1 base to trimming and J lost 4 bases, with 7 bases between them. CDR3 bases: TGTGCCAGCAGTGAAGAGGGGGGCACTGAAGCTTTCTTT. Its protein product is CASSEEGGTEAFF.

The CDR3 DNA reads as TGTGCCAGTAGTGTGACAGGGTCCAATAGCAATCAGCCCCAGCATTTT. It specifies CASSVTGSNSNQPQHF. The gene calls are TRBV19 and TRBJ1-5; 7 nucleotides match TRBD1. This CDR3 region has 16 residues. Germline CDR1 LNHDA, CDR2 SQIVND (reference sequence). V lost 5 bases to trimming and J lost 0 bases; unmatched junction nucleotides: 7. The full variable domain, completed using reference TRBV19 and TRBJ1-5, is DGGITQSPKYLFRKEGQNVTLSCEQNLNHDAMYWYRQDPGQGLRLIYYSQIVNDFQKGDIAEGYSVSREKKESFPLTVTSAQKNPTAFYLCASSVTGSNSNQPQHFGDGTRLSIL.

The gene calls are TRBV29-1 and TRBJ2-1; TRBD2 matches 9 bases. The V and J ends lost 3 bases and 9 bases, in that order; junction bases with no gene match: 6. Germline V gives CDR1 SQVTM, CDR2 ANQGSEA. The CDR3 loop spans 13 amino acids. In DNA form, the CDR3 reads TGCAGCGTTGATTTTAGCGGGAGAGGTGAGCAGTTCTTC. Encoded protein: CSVDFSGRGEQFF.

The rearrangement uses TRBV10-3 and TRBJ2-3; D not resolved. In germline, CDR1 is ENHRY, CDR2 SYGVKD. This CDR3 is 14 amino acids long. V was cut by 2 bases and J by 3 bases, with 9 bases left in between. The CDR3 here is CAISERPITDTQYF. DNA for the CDR3: TGTGCCATCAGTGAGCGGCCAATTACAGATACGCAGTATTTT.

The gene calls are TRBV19 and TRBJ2-7, with 10 bases fitting TRBD1. Germline-derived CDR1 and CDR2 are LNHDA and SQIVND (reference sequence). Trimming took 6 bases from V and 1 from J; bases not matched to a gene: 6. The CDR3 sequence is 15 residues long. The CDR3 nucleotides are TGTGCCAGTAGCGTGGACAGGGGGACATCCTACGAGCAGTACTTC. Encoded protein: CASSVDRGTSYEQYF.

The V call is TRBV5-1, the J call TRBJ2-7, with TRBD2 matching over 13 bases. The CDR3 covers 19 residues. Trimming removed 2 bases from V and 1 base from J; junction bases left unmatched: 12. The germline V gene encodes CDR1 SGHRS and CDR2 YFSETQ. DNA of the CDR3: TGCGCCAGCAGCTTCGGACTAGCGGGAGTTGATTGGGGTTCCTACGAGCAGTACTTC. Translating gives CASSFGLAGVDWGSYEQYF. The whole variable domain, filled in from reference TRBV5-1 and TRBJ2-7, reads KAGVTQTPRYLIKTRGQQVTLSCSPISGHRSVSWYQQTPGQGLQFLFEYFSETQRNKGNFPGRFSGRQFSNSRSEMNVSTLELGDSALYLCASSFGLAGVDWGSYEQYFGPGTRLTVT.

V is TRBV4-3 and J is TRBJ2-5; unclear D gene. Germline loops: CDR1 LGHNA, CDR2 YSLEER. The V end was cut by 0 bases, the J end by 5 bases, with 10 bases between. The CDR3 contains 14 residues. The CDR3 DNA reads TGCGCCAGCAGCCAAGATTTAATAAGGGAGACCCAGTACTTC. Its protein is CASSQDLIRETQYF.

Here the CDR3 reads CAVIMNTEAFF. DNA of the CDR3: TGTGCCGTTATCATGAACACTGAAGCTTTCTTT. J is TRBJ1-1 and V is TRBV6-5, with no clear D. V was clipped by 11 bases and J by 0 bases, with 7 bases between them. Germline-derived CDR1 and CDR2 are MNHEY and SVGAGI. The CDR3 runs to 11 residues.

The chain couples TRBV7-2 to TRBJ2-2; D ambiguous. The germline V and J ends were trimmed by 6 bases and 5 bases, with 13 bases remaining between them. CDR3 length: 14 residues. CDR1 is SGHTA and CDR2 is FQGNSA in the germline V gene. The CDR3 loop reads CASSKGVRTGELFF. In nucleotides, the CDR3 is TGTGCCAGCAGTAAAGGAGTGAGGACCGGGGAGCTGTTTTTT.

V and J are TRBV28 and TRBJ2-1, with TRBD2 as a possible D gene (5 bases). The germline V and J ends were trimmed by 3 bases and 11 bases, with 14 bases remaining between them. The CDR3 contains 13 residues. Germline V gene lookup returns CDR1 MDHEN and CDR2 SYDVKM. CDR3 amino acids: CASSFSRGRKQFF. The CDR3 DNA reads as TGTGCCAGCAGTTTTTCGCGTGGGAGAAAGCAGTTCTTC.